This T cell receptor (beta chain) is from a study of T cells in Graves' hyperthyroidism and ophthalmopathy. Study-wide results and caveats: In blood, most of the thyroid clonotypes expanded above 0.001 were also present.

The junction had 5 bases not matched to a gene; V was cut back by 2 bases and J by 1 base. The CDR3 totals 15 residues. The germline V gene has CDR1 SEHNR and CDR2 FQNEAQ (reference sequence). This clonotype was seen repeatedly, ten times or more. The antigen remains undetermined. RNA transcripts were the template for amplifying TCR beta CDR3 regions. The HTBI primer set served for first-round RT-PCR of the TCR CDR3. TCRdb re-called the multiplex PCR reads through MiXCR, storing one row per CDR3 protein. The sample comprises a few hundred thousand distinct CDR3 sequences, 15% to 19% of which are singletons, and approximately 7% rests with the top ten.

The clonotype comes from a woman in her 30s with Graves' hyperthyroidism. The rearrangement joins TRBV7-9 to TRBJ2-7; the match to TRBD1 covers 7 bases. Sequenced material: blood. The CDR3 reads CASSLLRTGSYEQYF. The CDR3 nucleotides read TGTGCCAGCAGCTTATTGCGGACAGGATCCTACGAGCAGTACTTC.